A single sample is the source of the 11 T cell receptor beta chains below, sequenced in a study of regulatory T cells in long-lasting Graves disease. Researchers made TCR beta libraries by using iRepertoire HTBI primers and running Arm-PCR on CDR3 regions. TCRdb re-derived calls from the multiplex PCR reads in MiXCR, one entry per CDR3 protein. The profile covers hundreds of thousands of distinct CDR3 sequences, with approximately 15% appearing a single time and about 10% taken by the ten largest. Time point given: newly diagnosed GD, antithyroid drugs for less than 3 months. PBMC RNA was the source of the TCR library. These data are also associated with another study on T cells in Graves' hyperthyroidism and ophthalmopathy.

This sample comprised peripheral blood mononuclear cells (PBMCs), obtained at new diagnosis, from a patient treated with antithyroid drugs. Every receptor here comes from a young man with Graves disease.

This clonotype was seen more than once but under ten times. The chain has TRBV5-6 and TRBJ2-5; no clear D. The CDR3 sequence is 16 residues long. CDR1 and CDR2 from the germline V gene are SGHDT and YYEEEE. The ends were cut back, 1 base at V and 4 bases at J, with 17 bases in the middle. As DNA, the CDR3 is TGTGCCAGCAGCTTGTTAACACATAATACGGGAGAGACCCAGTACTTC. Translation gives CASSLLTHNTGETQYF.

The CDR3 spells CASSPLFGGPRETQYF. The CDR3 DNA is TGTGCCAGCAGCCCCCTGTTTGGGGGTCCAAGAGAGACCCAGTACTTC. The genes are TRBV7-9 and TRBJ2-5; D may correspond to TRBD1 or TRBD2 (5 bases each). The CDR3 covers 16 residues. Germline V gene lookup returns CDR1 SEHNR and CDR2 FQNEAQ (reference sequence). Trimming removed 5 bases from V and 4 bases from J, with 20 bases in between.

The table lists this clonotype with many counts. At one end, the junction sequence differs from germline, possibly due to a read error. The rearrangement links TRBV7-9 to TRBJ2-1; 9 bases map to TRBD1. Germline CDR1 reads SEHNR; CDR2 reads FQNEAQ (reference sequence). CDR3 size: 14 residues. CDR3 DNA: TGTGCTAGCAGCTTAGGGGGACAGGGCGATGAGCAGTTCTTC. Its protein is CASSLGGQGDEQFF.

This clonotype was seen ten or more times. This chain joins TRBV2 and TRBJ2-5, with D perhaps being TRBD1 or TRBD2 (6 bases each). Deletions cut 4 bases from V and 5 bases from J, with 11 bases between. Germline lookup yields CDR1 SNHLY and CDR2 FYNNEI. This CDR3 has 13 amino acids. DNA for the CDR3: TGTGCCAGCAGTGGGGGGGCCGTGGAGACCCAGTACTTC. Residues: CASSGGAVETQYF.

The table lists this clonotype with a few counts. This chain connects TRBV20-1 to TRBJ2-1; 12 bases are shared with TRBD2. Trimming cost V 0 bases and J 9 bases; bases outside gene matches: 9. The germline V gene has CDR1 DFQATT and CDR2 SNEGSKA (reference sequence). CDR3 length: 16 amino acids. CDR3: CSARDPRLAGAGEQFF. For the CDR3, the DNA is TGCAGTGCTAGAGATCCCCGACTAGCGGGGGCAGGTGAGCAGTTCTTC.

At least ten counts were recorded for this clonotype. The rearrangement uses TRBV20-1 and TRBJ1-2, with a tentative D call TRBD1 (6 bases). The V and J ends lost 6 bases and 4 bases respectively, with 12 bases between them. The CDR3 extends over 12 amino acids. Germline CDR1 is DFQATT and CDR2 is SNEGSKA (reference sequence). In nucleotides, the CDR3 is TGCAGTGCCCAGGGGCGGAGCTATGGCTACACCTTC. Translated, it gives CSAQGRSYGYTF.

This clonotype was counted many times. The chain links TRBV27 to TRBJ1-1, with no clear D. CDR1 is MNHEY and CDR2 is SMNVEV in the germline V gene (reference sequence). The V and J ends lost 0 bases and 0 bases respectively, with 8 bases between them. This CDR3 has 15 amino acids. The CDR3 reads CASSLSIGMNTEAFF. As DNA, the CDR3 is TGTGCCAGCAGTTTATCGATCGGGATGAACACTGAAGCTTTCTTT.

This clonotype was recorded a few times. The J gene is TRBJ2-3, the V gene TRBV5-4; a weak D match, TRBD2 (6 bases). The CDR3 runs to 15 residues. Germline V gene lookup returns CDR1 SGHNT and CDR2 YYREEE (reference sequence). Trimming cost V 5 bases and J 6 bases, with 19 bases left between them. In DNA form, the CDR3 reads TGTGCCAGCAGTCAACCGAGGACTATCTCGGATACGCAGTATTTT. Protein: CASSQPRTISDTQYF.

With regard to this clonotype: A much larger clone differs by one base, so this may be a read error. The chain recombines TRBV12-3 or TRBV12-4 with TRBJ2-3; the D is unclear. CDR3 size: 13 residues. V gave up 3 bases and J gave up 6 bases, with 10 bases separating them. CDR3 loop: CASSLGIVDTQYF. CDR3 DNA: TGTGCCAGCAGTTTGGGCATCGTGGATACGCAGTATTTT.

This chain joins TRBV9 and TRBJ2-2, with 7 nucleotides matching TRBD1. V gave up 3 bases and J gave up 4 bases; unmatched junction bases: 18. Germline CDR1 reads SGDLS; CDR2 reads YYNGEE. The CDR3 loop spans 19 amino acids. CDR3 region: CASSALDRQGRSLTGELFF. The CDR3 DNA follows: TGTGCCAGCAGCGCTCTCGACCGACAGGGCCGTTCCCTCACCGGGGAGCTGTTTTTT.

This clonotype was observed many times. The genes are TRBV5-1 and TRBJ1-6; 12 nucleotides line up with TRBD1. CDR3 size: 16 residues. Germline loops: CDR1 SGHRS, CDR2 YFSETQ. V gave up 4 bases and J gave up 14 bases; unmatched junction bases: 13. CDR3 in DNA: TGCGCCAGCAGCCCACTACCGGGACAGGGGGCTCGAGCCCTCCACTTT. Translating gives CASSPLPGQGARALHF.